A single sample gave rise to the 11 T cell receptor beta chains below, sequenced in a study of cytomegalovirus exposure and HLA in healthy donors. The PCR used 60 Vbeta and 13 Jbeta primers. The data were produced by immunoSEQ multiplex PCR, yet TCRdb's version contains in-frame clones alone and is incomplete. Of under 150,000 clones detected, 75% to 85% appear once; the ten largest clones hold 3.5% to 4.5%. The sample was PBMCs. The receptor set was obtained from a man aged 25 to 40 in good health and CMV-seropositive.

The CDR3 protein is CASSAGLVNSEQYF. In nucleotides, the CDR3 is TGTGCCAGCAGCGCGGGACTAGTTAACAGCGAGCAGTACTTC. The V and J genes are TRBV9 and TRBJ2-7; 8 nucleotides line up with TRBD2. In germline, CDR1 is SGDLS, CDR2 YYNGEE. The CDR3 spans 14 residues. J lost 6 bases, V lost 3 bases, and 8 bases had no gene match. Full variable domain (remainder filled in from reference TRBV9 and TRBJ2-7): DSGVTQTPKHLITATGQRVTLRCSPRSGDLSVYWYQQSLDQGLQFLIQYYNGEERAKGNILERFSAQQFPDLHSELNLSSLELGDSALYFCASSAGLVNSEQYFGPGTRLTVT.

In this sample, this clone turned up once. This specimen includes other DNA sequences encoding the same CDR3. V and J are TRBV27 and TRBJ1-1; 9 nucleotides match TRBD1. This CDR3 comprises 14 residues. Germline assignment: CDR1 MNHEY and CDR2 SMNVEV (reference sequence). Trimming removed 5 bases from V and 5 bases from J; junction bases left unmatched: 6. Here the CDR3 DNA reads TGTGCCAGCAGTCTAACAGGGGGCAATACTGAAGCTTTCTTT. It yields the protein CASSLTGGNTEAFF.

The chain recombines TRBV5-6 with TRBJ2-5, with D possibly TRBD1 on 6 matching bases. CDR1 is SGHDT and CDR2 is YYEEEE in the germline V gene. V was pared by 4 bases and J by 0 bases, with 13 bases between. This CDR3 has 15 amino acids. Written as DNA, the CDR3 is TGTGCCAGCAGCCCGGGGTGGGGGCACCAAGAGACCCAGTACTTC. It codes for CASSPGWGHQETQYF.

The V call is TRBV4-2, the J call TRBJ2-5, with TRBD2 matching 8 bases. With V trimmed by 5 bases and J by 0 bases, 11 bases remained unmatched. Germline V gene sequence: CDR1 LGHNA, CDR2 YNFKEQ. The CDR3 contains 17 residues. This CDR3 is CASSAGLSGNHQETQYF. CDR3 sequence (DNA): TGTGCCAGCAGCGCAGGGCTTAGCGGGAATCACCAAGAGACCCAGTACTTC.

The chain couples TRBV11-2 to TRBJ2-5; D is unclear. V lost 3 bases and J 11 bases, leaving 10 bases between the germline ends. CDR3 length: 11 residues. Germline V gene data show CDR1 as SGHAT and CDR2 as FQNNGV. The CDR3 DNA is TGTGCCAGCAGCTTCATGCTAGAGCAGTACTTC. Protein sequence: CASSFMLEQYF.

This clone appeared once. The sample carries other DNA sequences with the same CDR3. The chain employs TRBV15 and TRBJ2-3, with TRBD2 matching over 9 bases. CDR1 and CDR2 (germline): LNHNV, YYDKDF (reference sequence). V lost 1 base and J lost 4; bases outside the gene matches: 6. This CDR3 comprises 16 residues. CDR3 nucleotides: TGTGCCACCAGCAGAGTTGGCGGGAGGGGGGCAGATACGCAGTATTTT. It translates to CATSRVGGRGADTQYF.

The CDR3 region is CASSPGLPYEQYF. CDR3 sequence (DNA): TGTGCCAGCAGCCCGGGACTCCCCTACGAGCAGTACTTC. The V and J genes are TRBV5-4 and TRBJ2-7, with a weak D call TRBD2 (6 bases). The germline V and J ends were trimmed by 4 bases and 2 bases, with 10 bases remaining between them. The CDR3 contains 13 residues. Germline assignment: CDR1 SGHNT and CDR2 YYREEE (reference sequence). The full variable domain, completed using reference TRBV5-4 and TRBJ2-7, is ETGVTQSPTHLIKTRGQQVTLRCSSQSGHNTVSWYQQALGQGPQFIFQYYREEENGRGNFPPRFSGLQFPNYSSELNVNALELDDSALYLCASSPGLPYEQYFGPGTRLTVT.

This chain links TRBV7-2 with TRBJ2-1; 9 bases line up with TRBD1. V lost 5 bases, J lost 12 bases, and 14 bases stayed unmatched. The V gene's germline CDR1 is SGHTA and CDR2 FQGNSA. The length of the CDR3 is 15 residues. In nucleotides, the CDR3 is TGTGCCAGCAGCGCGGGACAGGGCCAACGACTGGGGCAGTTCTTC. Amino acid sequence: CASSAGQGQRLGQFF.

This chain links TRBV19 with TRBJ2-4; TRBD2 matches at 16 bases. CDR3 length: 19 amino acids. Germline lookup yields CDR1 LNHDA and CDR2 SQIVND (reference sequence). The V and J ends lost 2 bases and 0 bases, in that order; junction bases with no gene match: 4. This chain's CDR3 is CASSISGTSGGVAKNIQYF. For the CDR3, the DNA is TGTGCCAGTAGTATATCTGGGACTAGCGGGGGGGTAGCCAAAAACATTCAGTACTTC.

The chain links TRBV6-5 to TRBJ2-7, with D perhaps TRBD2 (5 bases). With 2 bases removed from V and 5 bases from J, the gap between germline ends came to 13 bases. Germline lookup yields CDR1 MNHEY and CDR2 SVGAGI. The CDR3 is made up of 14 amino acids. CDR3 nucleotide sequence: TGTGCCAGCAGTTACCCCGAGACTACCAACGAGCAGTACTTC. Translated, it gives CASSYPETTNEQYF.

This clone has just a few counts. The J gene is TRBJ1-1, the V gene TRBV19; 9 bases are shared with TRBD1. The germline CDR1 and CDR2 sequences are LNHDA and SQIVND (reference sequence). V shed 9 bases and J 5 bases; nucleotides not matched to a gene: 7. The CDR3 is 13 residues long. The CDR3 bases are TGTGCCAGCGAGACAGGGGGTTATACTGAAGCTTTCTTT. Translation: CASETGGYTEAFF.